This T cell receptor beta chain was recorded in a study of blood T cell repertoires in COVID-19. Overall study: COVID-19 samples, acute and convalescent, were from the United States, Italy and Spain.

Original processing notes: Using reference gene primer amplification, nucleated cell counts were estimated. Some clones are missing from TCRdb's copy, which holds only in-frame ones; the method was immunoSEQ multiplex PCR. V and J calls and clone size are those listed in that table; D and trimming were worked out from the DNA. The profile shows about 110,000 clones, about 79% of them singletons. V was shortened by 2 bases and J by 2 bases, with 16 bases between the two germline ends. The germline V gene has CDR1 MNHNY and CDR2 SVGAGI (reference sequence). CDR3 length: 16 amino acids. This TCR was recovered from a woman of 80 years or more with active or convalescent COVID-19. This sequence joins TRBV6-6 and TRBJ2-7, with TRBD1 as a possible D gene (5 bases). The source material was peripheral blood. CDR3 DNA: TGTGCCAGCAGTTACCTCGACAGAAATCCTCCCTACGAGCAGTACTTC. Translated: CASSYLDRNPPYEQYF.